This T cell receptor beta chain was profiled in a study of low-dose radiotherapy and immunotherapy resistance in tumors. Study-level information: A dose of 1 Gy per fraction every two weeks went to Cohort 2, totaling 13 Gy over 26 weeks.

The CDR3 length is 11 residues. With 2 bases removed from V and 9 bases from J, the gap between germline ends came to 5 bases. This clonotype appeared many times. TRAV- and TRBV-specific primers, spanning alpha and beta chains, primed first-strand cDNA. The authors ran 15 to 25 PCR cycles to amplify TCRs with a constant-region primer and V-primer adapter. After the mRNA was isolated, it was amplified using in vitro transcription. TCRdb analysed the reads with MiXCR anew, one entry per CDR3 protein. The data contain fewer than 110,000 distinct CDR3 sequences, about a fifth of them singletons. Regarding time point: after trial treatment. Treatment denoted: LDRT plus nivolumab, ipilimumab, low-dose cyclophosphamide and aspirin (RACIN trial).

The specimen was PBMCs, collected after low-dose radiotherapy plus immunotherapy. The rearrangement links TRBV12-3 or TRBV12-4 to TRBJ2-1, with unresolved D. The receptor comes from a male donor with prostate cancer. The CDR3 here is CASSLIGEQFF. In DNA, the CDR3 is TGTGCCAGCAGTTTAATCGGTGAGCAGTTCTTC.